This T cell receptor (beta chain) was found in a study of shared clonotypes between healthy human individuals. On the study more broadly: Per donor, CD8 memory used one plate, CD8 naive used two, CD4 memory used three and CD4 naive used three.

Broader study findings: Across a handful of donors, naive CD4 shared roughly 5.1%, naive CD8 approximately 3.5%, memory CD4 roughly 2.2%, memory CD8 roughly 0.37%.

About this clone: The antigen is not known.

Per germline, CDR1 SGHRS and CDR2 YFSETQ. The CDR3 totals 14 residues. V was shortened by 0 bases and J by 5 bases, with 11 bases between the two germline ends. Original methodology: Junction-only sequences without quality scores were provided by ImmunoSEQ, so filtering was different. Clones were read by immunoSEQ multiplex PCR, and TCRdb kept only the in-frame ones, dropping some. The V and J calls and clone size are taken from that table; D and trimming were inferred from the DNA. The repertoire holds under 1,100,000 clones, approximately 76% seen once, with about 1.4% in the top ten. The sample consisted of memory CD4+ T cells sorted from blood. This sample's subset: CD45RA-negative fraction. V and J are TRBV5-1 and TRBJ2-5; TRBD2 might be the D (7 bases). The TCR comes from a man between 18 and 35 years old in good health. In nucleotides, the CDR3 is TGCGCCAGCAGCTTGGAGGGGGGGTACGAGACCCAGTACTTC. Its protein is CASSLEGGYETQYF.